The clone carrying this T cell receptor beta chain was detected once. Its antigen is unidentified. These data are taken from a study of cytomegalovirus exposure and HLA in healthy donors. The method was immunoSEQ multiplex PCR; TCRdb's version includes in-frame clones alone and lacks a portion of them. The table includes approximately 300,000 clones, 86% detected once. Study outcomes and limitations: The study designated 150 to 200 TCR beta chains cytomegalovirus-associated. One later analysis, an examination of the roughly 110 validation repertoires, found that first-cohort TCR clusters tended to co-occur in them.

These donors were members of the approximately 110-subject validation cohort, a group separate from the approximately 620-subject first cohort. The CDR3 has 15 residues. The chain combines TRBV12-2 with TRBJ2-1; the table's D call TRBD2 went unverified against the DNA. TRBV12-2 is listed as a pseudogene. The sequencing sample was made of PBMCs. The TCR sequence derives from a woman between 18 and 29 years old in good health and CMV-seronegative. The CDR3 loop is CASRTSGTMHNEQFF. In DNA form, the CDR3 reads TGTGCAAGTCGGACTAGCGGGACAATGCACAATGAGCAGTTCTTC.